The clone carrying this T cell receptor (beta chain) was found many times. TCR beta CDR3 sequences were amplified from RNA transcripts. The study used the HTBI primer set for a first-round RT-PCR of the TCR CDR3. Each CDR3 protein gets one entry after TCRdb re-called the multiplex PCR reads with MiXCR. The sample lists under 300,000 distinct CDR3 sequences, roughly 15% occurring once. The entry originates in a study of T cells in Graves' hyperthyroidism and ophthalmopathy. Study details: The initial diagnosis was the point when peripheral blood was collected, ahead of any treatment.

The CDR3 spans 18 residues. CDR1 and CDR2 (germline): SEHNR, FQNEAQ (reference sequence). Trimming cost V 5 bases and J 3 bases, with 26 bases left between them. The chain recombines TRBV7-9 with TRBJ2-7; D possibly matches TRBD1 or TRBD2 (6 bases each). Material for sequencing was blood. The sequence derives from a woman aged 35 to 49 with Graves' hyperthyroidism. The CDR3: CASSQSRVGGKGDYEQYF. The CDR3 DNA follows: TGTGCCAGCAGCCAAAGCCGGGTGGGAGGCAAGGGGGACTACGAGCAGTACTTC.